This T cell receptor (beta chain) emerged from a study of blood T cell repertoires in COVID-19. At the level of the study: COVID-19 samples from acute and convalescent phases originated in the United States, Italy and Spain. Sample material is recorded as cDNA or gDNA derived from T cells, B-cell-depleted T cells, or PBMCs.

The CDR3 totals 15 residues. V lost 0 bases and J 4 bases, leaving 12 bases between the germline ends. Germline CDR1 is LNHNV and CDR2 is YYDKDF (reference sequence). Original analysis: How many nucleated cells were present was estimated from reference gene primer amplification. This table comes from immunoSEQ multiplex PCR, and its TCRdb copy is limited to in-frame clones, with some not included. D and trimming were read from the DNA, whereas the V and J calls and clone size are those reported in that table. There are 65,000 to 85,000 clones in the sample; around 91% occur only once, and roughly 6.1% lies in the top ten.

The receptor was isolated from a human donor in a cohort sampled during active COVID-19. The sample was peripheral blood. The chain is built from TRBV15 and TRBJ2-5; possibly TRBD2 for D (6 bases). The CDR3 sequence: CATSRDLGGGETQYF. The CDR3 coding sequence is TGTGCCACCAGCAGAGATTTGGGGGGAGGAGAGACCCAGTACTTC.